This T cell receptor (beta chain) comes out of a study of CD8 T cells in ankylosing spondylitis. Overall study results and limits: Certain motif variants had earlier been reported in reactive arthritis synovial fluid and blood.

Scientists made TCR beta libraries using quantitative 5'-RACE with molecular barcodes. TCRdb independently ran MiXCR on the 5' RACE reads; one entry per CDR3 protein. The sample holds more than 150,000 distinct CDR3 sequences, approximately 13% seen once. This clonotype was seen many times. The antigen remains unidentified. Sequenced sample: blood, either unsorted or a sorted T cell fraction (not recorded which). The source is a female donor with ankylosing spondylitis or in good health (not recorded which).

The CDR3 spells CASSPGQGYEQYF. CDR3 nucleotides: TGTGCCAGCTCACCGGGACAGGGGTACGAGCAGTACTTC. The J gene is TRBJ2-7, the V gene TRBV12-3 or TRBV12-4; 10 nucleotides match TRBD1. CDR3 length equals 13 residues. J was trimmed by 4 bases and V by 8 bases; bases with no gene match: 5.